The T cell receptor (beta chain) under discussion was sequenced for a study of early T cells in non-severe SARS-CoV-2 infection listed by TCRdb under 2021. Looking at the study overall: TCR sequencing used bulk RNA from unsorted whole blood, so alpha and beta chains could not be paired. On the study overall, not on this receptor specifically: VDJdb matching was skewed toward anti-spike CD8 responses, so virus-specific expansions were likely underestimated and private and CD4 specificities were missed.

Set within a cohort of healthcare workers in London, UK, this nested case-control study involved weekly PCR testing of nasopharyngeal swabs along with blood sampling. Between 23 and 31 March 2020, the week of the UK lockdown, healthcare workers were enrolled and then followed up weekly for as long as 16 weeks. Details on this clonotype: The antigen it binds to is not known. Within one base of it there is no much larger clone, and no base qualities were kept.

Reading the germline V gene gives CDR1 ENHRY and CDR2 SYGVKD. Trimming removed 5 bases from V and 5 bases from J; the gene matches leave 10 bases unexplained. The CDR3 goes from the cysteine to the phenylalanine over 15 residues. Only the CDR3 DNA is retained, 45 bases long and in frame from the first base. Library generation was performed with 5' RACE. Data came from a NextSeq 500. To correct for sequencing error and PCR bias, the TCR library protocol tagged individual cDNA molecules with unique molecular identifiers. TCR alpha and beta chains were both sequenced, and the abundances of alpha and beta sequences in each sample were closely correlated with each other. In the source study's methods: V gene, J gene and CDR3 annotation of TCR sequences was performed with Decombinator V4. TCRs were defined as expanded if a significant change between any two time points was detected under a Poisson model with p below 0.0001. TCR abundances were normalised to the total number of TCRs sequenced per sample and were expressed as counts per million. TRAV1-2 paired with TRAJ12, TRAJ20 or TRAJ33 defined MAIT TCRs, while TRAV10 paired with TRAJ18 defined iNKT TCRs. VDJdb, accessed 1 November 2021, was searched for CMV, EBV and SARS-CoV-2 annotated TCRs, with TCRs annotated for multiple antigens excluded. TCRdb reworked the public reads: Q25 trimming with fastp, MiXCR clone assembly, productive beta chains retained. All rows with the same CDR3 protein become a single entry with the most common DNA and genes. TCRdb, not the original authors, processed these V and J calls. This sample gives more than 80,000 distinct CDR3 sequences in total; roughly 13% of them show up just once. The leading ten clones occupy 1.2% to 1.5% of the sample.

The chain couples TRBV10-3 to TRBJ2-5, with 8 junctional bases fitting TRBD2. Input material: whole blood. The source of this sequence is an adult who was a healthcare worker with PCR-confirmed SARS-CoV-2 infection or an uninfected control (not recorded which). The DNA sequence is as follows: TGTGCCATCAGTCCACGCGGGGGGCCGGAGGAGACCCAGTACTTC. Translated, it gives CAISPRGGPEETQYF.